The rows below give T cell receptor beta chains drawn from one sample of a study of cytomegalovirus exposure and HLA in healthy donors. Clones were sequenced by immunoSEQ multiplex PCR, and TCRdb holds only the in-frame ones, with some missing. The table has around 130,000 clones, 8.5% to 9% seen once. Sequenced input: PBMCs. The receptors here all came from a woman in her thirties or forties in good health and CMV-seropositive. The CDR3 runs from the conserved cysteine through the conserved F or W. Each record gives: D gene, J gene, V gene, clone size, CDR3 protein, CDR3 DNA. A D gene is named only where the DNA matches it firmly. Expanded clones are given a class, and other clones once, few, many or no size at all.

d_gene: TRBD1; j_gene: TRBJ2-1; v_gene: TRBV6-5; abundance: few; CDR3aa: CASSLGQGANEQFF; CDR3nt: TGTGCCAGCAGTCTGGGACAGGGGGCGAATGAGCAGTTCTTC
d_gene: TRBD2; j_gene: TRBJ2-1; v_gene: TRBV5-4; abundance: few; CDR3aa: CASSLTSGAFWEQFF; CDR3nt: TGTGCCAGCAGCTTGACCAGCGGGGCCTTTTGGGAGCAGTTCTTC
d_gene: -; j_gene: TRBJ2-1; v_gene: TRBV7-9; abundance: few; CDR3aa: CASSSPGGVAYNEQFF; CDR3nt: TGTGCCAGCAGCTCCCCGGGGGGCGTCGCCTACAATGAGCAGTTCTTC
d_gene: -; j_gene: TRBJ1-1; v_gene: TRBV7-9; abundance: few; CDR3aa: CASSFLDRNTEAFF; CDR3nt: TGTGCCAGCAGCTTCCTGGACAGGAACACTGAAGCTTTCTTT
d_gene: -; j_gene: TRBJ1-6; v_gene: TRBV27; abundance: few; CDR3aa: CASSLGSWSPLHF; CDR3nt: TGTGCCAGCAGTTTAGGCTCCTGGTCACCCCTCCACTTT
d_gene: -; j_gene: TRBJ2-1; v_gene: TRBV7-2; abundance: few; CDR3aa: CASSLRQGSGEQFF; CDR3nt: TGTGCCAGCAGCTTACGCCAGGGGTCGGGTGAGCAGTTCTTC
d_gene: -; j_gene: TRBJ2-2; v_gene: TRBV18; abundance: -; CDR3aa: CASSQPFGRRQGNTGELFF; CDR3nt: TGTGCCAGCTCACAACCTTTTGGGAGGAGGCAGGGGAACACCGGGGAGCTGTTTTTT
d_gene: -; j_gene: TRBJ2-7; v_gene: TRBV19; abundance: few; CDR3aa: CASSIVPSSSYEQYF; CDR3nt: TGTGCCAGTAGTATCGTTCCGTCGAGCTCCTACGAGCAGTACTTC
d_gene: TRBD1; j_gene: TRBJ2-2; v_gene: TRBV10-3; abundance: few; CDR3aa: CAISEWQGAAGELFF; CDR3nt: TGTGCCATCAGCGAATGGCAGGGGGCGGCCGGGGAGCTGTTTTTT
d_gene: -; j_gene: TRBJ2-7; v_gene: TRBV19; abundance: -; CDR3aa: CASRYPGSYEQYF; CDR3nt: TGTGCCAGTAGATATCCCGGGTCCTACGAGCAGTACTTC
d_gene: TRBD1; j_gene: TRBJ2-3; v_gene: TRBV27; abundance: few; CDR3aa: CASSPGTGNRDTQYF; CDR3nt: TGTGCCAGCAGTCCCGGGACAGGGAACAGAGATACGCAGTATTTT
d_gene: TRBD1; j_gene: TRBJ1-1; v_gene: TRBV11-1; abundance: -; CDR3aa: CASSRQGYSTEAFF; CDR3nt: TGTGCCAGCAGTCGACAGGGATATAGCACTGAAGCTTTCTTT
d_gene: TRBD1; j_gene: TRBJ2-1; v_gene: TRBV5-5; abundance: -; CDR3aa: CASSLGTGGDNEQFF; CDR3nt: TGTGCCAGCAGCTTGGGGACAGGGGGGGACAATGAGCAGTTCTTC
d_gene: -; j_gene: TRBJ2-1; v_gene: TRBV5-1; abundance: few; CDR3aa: CASSLGGDGSYNEQFF; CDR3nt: TGCGCCAGCAGCTTGGGTGGTGATGGCAGCTACAATGAGCAGTTCTTC
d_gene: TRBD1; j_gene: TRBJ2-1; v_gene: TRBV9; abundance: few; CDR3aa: CASSVGDRGPPYNEQFF; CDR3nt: TGTGCCAGCAGCGTAGGGGACAGGGGGCCCCCCTACAATGAGCAGTTCTTC
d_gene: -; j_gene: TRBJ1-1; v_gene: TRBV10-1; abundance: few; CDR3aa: CASSDPPGLNTEAFF; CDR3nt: TGCGCCAGCAGTGACCCTCCGGGACTAAACACTGAAGCTTTCTTT
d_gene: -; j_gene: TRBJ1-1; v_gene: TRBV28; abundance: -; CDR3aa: CASRPTRGISTEAFF; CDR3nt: TGTGCCAGCAGGCCGACGAGGGGGATATCTACTGAAGCTTTCTTT
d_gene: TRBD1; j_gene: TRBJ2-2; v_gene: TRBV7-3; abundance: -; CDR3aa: CASSLMSSGAGGDTGELFF; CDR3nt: TGTGCCAGCAGCTTAATGTCGTCCGGCGCAGGGGGCGACACCGGGGAGCTGTTTTTT
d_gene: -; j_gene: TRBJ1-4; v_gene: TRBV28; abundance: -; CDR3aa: CASSGRQAFNEKLFF; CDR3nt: TGTGCCAGCAGTGGCCGACAGGCCTTTAATGAAAAACTGTTTTTT
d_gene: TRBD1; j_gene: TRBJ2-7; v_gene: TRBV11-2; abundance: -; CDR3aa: CASSFPDRGRWGQGDEQYF; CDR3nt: TGTGCCAGCAGCTTCCCGGACAGGGGGCGCTGGGGGCAAGGGGACGAGCAGTACTTC
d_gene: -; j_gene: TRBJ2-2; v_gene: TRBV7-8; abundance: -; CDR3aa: CASSPRGGDTGELFF; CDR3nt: TGTGCCAGCAGCCCCAGGGGTGGTGACACCGGGGAGCTGTTTTTT
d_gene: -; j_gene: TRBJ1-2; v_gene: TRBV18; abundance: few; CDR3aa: CASSPQTAYGYTF; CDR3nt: TGTGCCAGCTCACCACAGACAGCCTATGGCTACACCTTC
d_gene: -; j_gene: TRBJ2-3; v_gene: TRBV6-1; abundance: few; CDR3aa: CASSFSEVAADTQYF; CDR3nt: TGTGCCAGCAGTTTTTCCGAGGTGGCCGCAGATACGCAGTATTTT
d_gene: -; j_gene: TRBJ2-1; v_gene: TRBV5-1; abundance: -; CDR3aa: CASSLRGGGGEQFF; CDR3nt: TGCGCCAGCAGCTTGAGGGGCGGGGGCGGTGAGCAGTTCTTC
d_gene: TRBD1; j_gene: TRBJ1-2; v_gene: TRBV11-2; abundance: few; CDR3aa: CAGRGGGNYGYTF; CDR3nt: TGTGCCGGCAGAGGGGGCGGTAACTATGGCTACACCTTC
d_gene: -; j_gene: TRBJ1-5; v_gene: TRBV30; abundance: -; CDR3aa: CAWSLGAGQPQHF; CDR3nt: TGTGCCTGGAGTTTAGGGGCAGGTCAGCCCCAGCATTTT
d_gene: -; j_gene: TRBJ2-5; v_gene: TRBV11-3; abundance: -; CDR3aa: CASSLGWGKTQYF; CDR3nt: TGTGCCAGCAGCTTAGGGTGGGGCAAGACCCAGTACTTC
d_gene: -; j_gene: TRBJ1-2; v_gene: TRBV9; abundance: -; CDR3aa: CASSVEAGKGFNYGYTF; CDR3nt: TGTGCCAGCAGCGTAGAGGCAGGGAAAGGGTTTAACTATGGCTACACCTTC
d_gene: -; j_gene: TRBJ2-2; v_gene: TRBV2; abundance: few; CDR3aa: CASSEVIAGELFF; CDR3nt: TGTGCCAGCAGTGAAGTCATTGCCGGGGAGCTGTTTTTT
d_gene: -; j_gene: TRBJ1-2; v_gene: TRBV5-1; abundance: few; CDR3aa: CATKGGSYGYTF; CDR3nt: TGCGCCACCAAGGGGGGGTCCTATGGCTACACCTTC
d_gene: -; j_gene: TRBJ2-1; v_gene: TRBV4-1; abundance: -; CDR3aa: CASSTRSSAHNEQFF; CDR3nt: TGCGCCAGCAGCACTCGTTCTAGCGCCCACAATGAGCAGTTCTTC
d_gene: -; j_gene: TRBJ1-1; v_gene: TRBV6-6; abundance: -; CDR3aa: CASSYAGATEAFF; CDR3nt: TGTGCCAGCAGTTACGCAGGGGCCACTGAAGCTTTCTTT
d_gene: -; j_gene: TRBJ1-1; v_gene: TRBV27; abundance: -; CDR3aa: CASTSQGRNTEAFF; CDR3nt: TGTGCCAGCACCTCGCAGGGTCGGAACACTGAAGCTTTCTTT
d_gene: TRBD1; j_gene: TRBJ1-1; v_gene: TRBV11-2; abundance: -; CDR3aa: CASSLGDRGTEAFF; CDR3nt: TGTGCCAGCAGCTTAGGGGACAGGGGTACTGAAGCTTTCTTT
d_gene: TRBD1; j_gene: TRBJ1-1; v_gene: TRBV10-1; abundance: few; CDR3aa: CASSLTGGETEAFF; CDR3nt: TGCGCCAGCAGCCTCACAGGGGGTGAGACTGAAGCTTTCTTT
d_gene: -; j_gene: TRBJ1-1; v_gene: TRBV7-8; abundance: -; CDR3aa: CASSFPAGQVNTEAFF; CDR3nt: TGTGCCAGCAGCTTCCCGGCAGGTCAGGTCAACACTGAAGCTTTCTTT
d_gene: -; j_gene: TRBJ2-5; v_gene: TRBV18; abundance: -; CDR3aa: CASSPPSRTETQYF; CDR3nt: TGTGCCAGCTCACCACCGAGTAGAACAGAGACCCAGTACTTC
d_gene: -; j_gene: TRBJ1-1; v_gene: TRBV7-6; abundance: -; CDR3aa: CASSLELSLNTEAFF; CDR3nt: TGTGCCAGCAGCCTGGAGTTGTCACTGAACACTGAAGCTTTCTTT
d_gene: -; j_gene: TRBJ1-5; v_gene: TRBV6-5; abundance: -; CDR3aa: CASSRGGAQPQHF; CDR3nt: TGTGCCAGCAGTAGGGGAGGGGCACAGCCCCAGCATTTT
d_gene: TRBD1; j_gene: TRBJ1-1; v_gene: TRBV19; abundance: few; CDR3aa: CASSLSRRGQAFF; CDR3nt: TGTGCCAGTAGTTTGAGTCGCAGGGGGCAAGCTTTCTTT
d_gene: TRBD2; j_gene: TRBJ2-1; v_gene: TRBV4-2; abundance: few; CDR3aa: CASSQEPSGGAYEQFF; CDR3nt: TGTGCCAGCAGCCAAGAACCTAGCGGGGGGGCCTATGAGCAGTTCTTC
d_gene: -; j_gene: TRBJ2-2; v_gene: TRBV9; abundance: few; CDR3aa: CASSVEERGNTGELFF; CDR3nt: TGTGCCAGCAGCGTAGAGGAGCGTGGGAACACCGGGGAGCTGTTTTTT
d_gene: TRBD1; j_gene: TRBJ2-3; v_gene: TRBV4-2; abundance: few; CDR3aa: CASMTGTGTADTQYF; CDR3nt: TGTGCCAGCATGACCGGGACAGGGACCGCAGATACGCAGTATTTT
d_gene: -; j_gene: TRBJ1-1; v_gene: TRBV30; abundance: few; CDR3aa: CAWSSDWLGGRGTEAFF; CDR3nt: TGTGCCTGGAGTTCGGATTGGTTAGGGGGTCGGGGCACTGAAGCTTTCTTT
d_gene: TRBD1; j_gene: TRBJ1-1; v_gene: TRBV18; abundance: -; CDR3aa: CASSPNGQGIEAFF; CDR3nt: TGTGCCAGCTCACCAAATGGACAGGGTATTGAAGCTTTCTTT
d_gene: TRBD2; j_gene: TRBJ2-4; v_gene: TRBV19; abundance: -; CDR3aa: CASSITSGGSGIQYF; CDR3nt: TGTGCCAGTAGTATCACTAGCGGGGGATCTGGCATTCAGTACTTC
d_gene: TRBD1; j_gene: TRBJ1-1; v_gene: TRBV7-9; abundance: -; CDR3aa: CASSLQGANTEAFF; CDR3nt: TGTGCCAGCAGCTTACAGGGGGCGAACACTGAAGCTTTCTTT
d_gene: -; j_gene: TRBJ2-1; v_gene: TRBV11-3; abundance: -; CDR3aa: CASSPSGGNEQFF; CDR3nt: TGTGCCAGCAGCCCCTCAGGCGGGAATGAGCAGTTCTTC
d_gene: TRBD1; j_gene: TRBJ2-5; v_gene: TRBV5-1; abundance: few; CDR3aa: CASSARQGEETQYF; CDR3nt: TGCGCCAGCAGCGCCCGACAGGGGGAAGAGACCCAGTACTTC
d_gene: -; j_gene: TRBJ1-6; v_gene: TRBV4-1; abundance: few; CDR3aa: CASSQDSTGNSPLHF; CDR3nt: TGCGCCAGCAGCCAAGATAGTACAGGAAATTCACCCCTCCACTTT
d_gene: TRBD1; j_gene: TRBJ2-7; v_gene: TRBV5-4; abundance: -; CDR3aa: CASSRQGVEQYF; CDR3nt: TGTGCCAGCAGCCGGCAGGGGGTAGAGCAGTACTTC
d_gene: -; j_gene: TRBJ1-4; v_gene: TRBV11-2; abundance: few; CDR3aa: CASSLGDRRGLFF; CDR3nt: TGTGCCAGCAGCTTAGGAGACAGAAGGGGACTGTTTTTT
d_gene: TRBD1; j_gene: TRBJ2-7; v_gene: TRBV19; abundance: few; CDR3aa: CASTWGQGGPREQYF; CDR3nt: TGTGCCAGTACCTGGGGACAGGGAGGGCCTAGGGAGCAGTACTTC